One sample yielded the 18 T cell receptor beta chains listed below, sequenced in a study of shared clonotypes between healthy human individuals. Clones were sequenced by immunoSEQ multiplex PCR, and TCRdb holds only the in-frame ones, with some missing. The table records roughly 810,000 clones, roughly 96% of them present only once. Selected positively for CCR7 and CD45RO-negative, naive CD8 cells excluded terminally differentiated effector memory CD45RA+ cells. Sample: naive CD8+ T cells sorted from blood. Every receptor here comes from a man aged 25 to 40 in good health.

V and J are TRBV2 and TRBJ2-5; D is unclear. Germline CDR1 SNHLY, CDR2 FYNNEI. V was pared by 0 bases and J by 0 bases, with 5 bases between. This CDR3 is built from 14 residues. CDR3 region: CASSEARYQETQYF. Here the CDR3 DNA reads TGTGCCAGCAGTGAAGCGCGATACCAAGAGACCCAGTACTTC.

J is TRBJ1-2 and V is TRBV30; maybe TRBD1 (6 bases). There are 13 residues in the CDR3. V lost 0 bases and J lost 6, with 11 bases in between. Germline V CDR1 and CDR2: GTSNPN, SVGIG (reference sequence). CDR3 bases: TGTGCCTGGAGTGTAGACCCAGGGGATGGCTACACCTTC. Translation: CAWSVDPGDGYTF.

This CDR3 reads CATSRDRGIGYEQYF. CDR3 sequence (DNA): TGTGCCACCAGCAGAGATAGGGGTATTGGCTACGAGCAGTACTTC. V is TRBV15 and J is TRBJ2-7; perhaps TRBD1 as D (5 bases). With 0 bases removed from V and 3 bases from J, the gap between germline ends came to 12 bases. Germline values: CDR1 LNHNV, CDR2 YYDKDF (reference sequence). CDR3 size: 15 residues. The full variable domain, in which reference TRBV15 and TRBJ2-7 provide the parts outside the CDR3, is DAMVIQNPRYQVTQFGKPVTLSCSQTLNHNVMYWYQQKSSQAPKLLFHYYDKDFNNEADTPDNFQSRRPNTSFCFLDIRSPGLGDTAMYLCATSRDRGIGYEQYFGPGTRLTVT.

This sequence joins TRBV5-1 and TRBJ2-1, with TRBD2 matching 10 bases. The germline V gene encodes CDR1 SGHRS and CDR2 YFSETQ. Germline trimming cut 4 bases from V and 7 bases from J; bases unmatched to any gene: 8. The CDR3 consists of 15 residues. The CDR3 loop is CASSGGLAGVNEQFF. In DNA form, the CDR3 reads TGCGCCAGCAGCGGGGGGCTAGCGGGAGTTAATGAGCAGTTCTTC.

The chain joins TRBV7-6 to TRBJ1-1, with 7 bases that match TRBD1. The CDR3 has 15 residues. Germline V gives CDR1 SGHVS, CDR2 FNYEAQ. V dropped 5 bases and J dropped 3; count of bases not matched to a gene: 9. Written as DNA, the CDR3 is TGTGCCAGCAGCGAAGAGACAGGGAAGGACACTGAAGCTTTCTTT. This translates into CASSEETGKDTEAFF.

This clone was counted a single time. The chain is built from TRBV25-1 and TRBJ2-3; perhaps TRBD2 as D (5 bases). Looked up from germline, CDR1 is MGHDK and CDR2 is SYGVNS. Trimming stripped 6 bases from V and 5 bases from J, with 9 bases between. The length of the CDR3 is 12 residues. CDR3 DNA sequence: TGTGCCAGCAGCCCACGGGAAGATACGCAGTATTTT. This gives the protein CASSPREDTQYF.

This sequence joins TRBV7-9 and TRBJ1-2; D may be TRBD1 (6 bases). Germline V lookup: CDR1 SEHNR, CDR2 FQNEAQ (reference sequence). This CDR3 comprises 14 residues. V lost 6 bases and J 6 bases, leaving 17 bases between the germline ends. CDR3 in DNA: TGTGCCAGCAGTCACACGAGGGGGGCGGATGGCTACACCTTC. It is translated as CASSHTRGADGYTF.

The chain has TRBV2 and TRBJ2-3; 7 nucleotides match TRBD1. In germline, CDR1 is SNHLY, CDR2 FYNNEI. The CDR3 length is 12 residues. With V trimmed by 9 bases and J by 6 bases, 6 bases remained unmatched. The CDR3 sequence is CARWTGSDTQYF. CDR3 bases: TGTGCCAGATGGACAGGTTCGGATACGCAGTATTTT.

J is TRBJ2-1 and V is TRBV27; no reliable D call. CDR1 and CDR2 from the germline V gene are MNHEY and SMNVEV (reference sequence). The CDR3 consists of 11 residues. The V and J ends lost 6 bases and 6 bases respectively, with 6 bases between them. CDR3 nucleotide sequence: TGTGCCAGCAGGGAGAGCAATGAGCAGTTCTTC. Protein: CASRESNEQFF.

The CDR3 spells CASSYLADRSTGELFF. In DNA, the CDR3 is TGTGCCAGCAGTTACTTAGCGGACAGGTCAACCGGGGAGCTGTTTTTT. The chain is built from TRBV6-5 and TRBJ2-2, with D possibly matching TRBD1 (7 bases). The CDR3 has 16 amino acids. V dropped 1 base and J dropped 5 bases, with 14 bases sitting between them. The germline CDR1 and CDR2 sequences are MNHEY and SVGAGI.

This clone was observed a single time. The CDR3 nucleotides read TGTGCCAGCAGGGGGGGTGCTTTTGGAGAGCAGTACTTC. As protein: CASRGGAFGEQYF. The chain has TRBV27 and TRBJ2-7; maybe TRBD2 (6 bases). CDR1 and CDR2 from the germline V gene are MNHEY and SMNVEV (reference sequence). The CDR3 sequence is 13 residues long. V was trimmed by 6 bases and J by 7 bases, leaving 16 bases between them.

This chain joins TRBV18 and TRBJ2-2; D not resolved. The V gene lost 0 bases and the J gene lost 0 bases, with 8 bases spanning the gap. Germline V gene lookup returns CDR1 KGHSH and CDR2 LQKENI. CDR3 length: 16 amino acids. CDR3 nucleotide sequence: TGTGCCAGCTCACCACCTGGCTTCGCGAACACCGGGGAGCTGTTTTTT. Translation gives CASSPPGFANTGELFF.

CDR3 loop: CASSFFTSETQYF. The CDR3 DNA is TGTGCCAGCAGCTTTTTTACGAGTGAGACCCAGTACTTC. The rearrangement uses TRBV7-9 and TRBJ2-5; D unclear. The ends were cut back, 3 bases at V and 5 bases at J, with 10 bases in the middle. Germline assignment: CDR1 SEHNR and CDR2 FQNEAQ (reference sequence). The CDR3 runs to 13 residues.

The rearrangement links TRBV2 to TRBJ1-4; D ambiguous. This CDR3 is built from 16 residues. Germline CDR1 SNHLY, CDR2 FYNNEI. The ends were cut back, 0 bases at V and 8 bases at J, with 16 bases in the middle. CDR3 sequence (DNA): TGTGCCAGCAGTGAAGCGCTCGGTATACGAGCCGAAAAACTGTTTTTT. Residues: CASSEALGIRAEKLFF.

The chain couples TRBV30 to TRBJ2-7, with no clear D. V was shortened by 6 bases and J by 3 bases, with 15 bases between the two germline ends. Per germline, CDR1 GTSNPN and CDR2 SVGIG (reference sequence). The CDR3 is 13 residues long. CDR3 in amino acids: CACSGPPSYEQYF. The CDR3 DNA reads TGTGCCTGTTCAGGTCCACCCAGCTACGAGCAGTACTTC.

This chain uses TRBV6-5 with TRBJ2-1; no firm D call. V was clipped by 2 bases and J by 0 bases, with 11 bases between them. The CDR3 extends over 16 amino acids. The germline V gene encodes CDR1 MNHEY and CDR2 SVGAGI. CDR3 sequence: CASSYGHFSSYNEQFF. CDR3 DNA sequence: TGTGCCAGCAGTTACGGGCACTTCTCCTCCTACAATGAGCAGTTCTTC.

The chain is built from TRBV30 and TRBJ2-7; maybe TRBD2 (5 bases). The germline V and J ends were trimmed by 2 bases and 3 bases, with 8 bases remaining between them. This CDR3 comprises 12 residues. Germline values: CDR1 GTSNPN, CDR2 SVGIG (reference sequence). The CDR3 nucleotides read TGTGCCTGGAGTATCGGGAACTACGAGCAGTACTTC. Amino acid sequence: CAWSIGNYEQYF.

This clone is a singleton in its sample. The J gene is TRBJ2-1, the V gene TRBV11-2; possibly TRBD2 for D (6 bases). The CDR3 loop spans 14 amino acids. Germline-derived CDR1 and CDR2 are SGHAT and FQNNGV. Trimming stripped 5 bases from V and 5 bases from J, with 13 bases between. For the CDR3, the DNA is TGTGCCAGCAGCCCGGGGGTCGTCGACAATGAGCAGTTCTTC. Its translation: CASSPGVVDNEQFF.